This T cell receptor (beta chain) emerged from a study of T cells in Graves' hyperthyroidism and ophthalmopathy. V was clipped by 5 bases and J by 3 bases; unmatched bases: 14. The CDR3 is made up of 17 amino acids. The germline V gene has CDR1 SQVTM and CDR2 ANQGSEA. This clonotype occurred many times. Using RNA transcripts as the source, TCR beta CDR3 regions were amplified. The HTBI primer set was used in a first-round RT-PCR of the TCR CDR3. TCRdb processed the multiplex PCR reads anew with MiXCR; each CDR3 protein has one entry. Of 300,000 to 450,000 distinct CDR3 sequences listed, roughly 13% were seen once; the top ten hold about 10%. Absent ophthalmopathy progression within 18 months defined stable Graves' hyperthyroidism.

The sequenced sample consisted of blood. This clonotype originated in a woman aged 55-70 years with Graves' hyperthyroidism. V usage is TRBV29-1 and J usage is TRBJ2-1; TRBD2 aligns across 9 bases. The CDR3 protein is CSVSAKKGLALYNEQFF. The CDR3 DNA reads TGCAGCGTTTCAGCTAAAAAAGGACTAGCGCTCTACAATGAGCAGTTCTTC.